This entry lists 26 T cell receptor beta chains sequenced from one sample in a study of T-cell memory formation after mild COVID-19. TCRdb re-called the 5' RACE reads with MiXCR, one entry per CDR3 protein. This table has 350,000 to 450,000 distinct CDR3 sequences, approximately 15% appearing once. Sequencing input: PBMCs or a T cell subset sorted from them (not recorded which). These receptors were collected from a man aged 18-30 years who had mild COVID-19 (a few samples of this study predate the infection). Cell type and time point are not known.

This clonotype was counted ten times or more. No conserved phenylalanine or tryptophan is present at the end of the CDR3, so a read error is the likely explanation. The DNA is omitted, as the CDR3 cannot be located on it reliably, and the CDR3 follows TCRdb's listing. The J gene is TRBJ2-7, the V gene TRBV15; TRBD1 was called by the table and not checked on the DNA. Germline loops: CDR1 LNHNV, CDR2 YYDKDF (reference sequence). The CDR3 has 11 residues if both end residues are counted. The CDR3: CATSRDGGQGY.

This clonotype was counted only a few times. The CDR3 loop reads CSVGGGRYYGYTF. The CDR3 DNA follows: TGCAGCGTCGGCGGGGGACGGTACTATGGCTACACCTTC. This chain joins TRBV29-1 and TRBJ1-2; a possible D gene is TRBD1 (5 bases). From germline, CDR1 is SQVTM and CDR2 ANQGSEA. V lost 6 bases and J 3 bases, leaving 14 bases between the germline ends. The CDR3 is made up of 13 amino acids.

In its sample, this clonotype was seen a few times. This chain uses TRBV9 with TRBJ2-7; 8 bases map to TRBD2. The CDR3 contains 15 residues. After removal of 2 bases from V and 0 bases from J, the junction contained 4 bases not matched to a gene. CDR1 and CDR2 from the germline V gene are SGDLS and YYNGEE. The CDR3 region is CASSVTGTSSYEQYF. CDR3 DNA sequence: TGTGCCAGCAGCGTCACCGGGACTAGCTCCTACGAGCAGTACTTC.

This sequence joins TRBV11-2 and TRBJ2-2; a possible D gene is TRBD1 (6 bases). The germline gives CDR1 SGHAT, CDR2 FQNNGV. The CDR3 consists of 16 residues. Trimming took 5 bases from V and 6 from J, leaving 19 bases between them. The CDR3 spells CASSQGTRPTSGELFF. The DNA for the CDR3 is TGTGCCAGCAGCCAGGGGACAAGACCTACCTCCGGGGAGCTGTTTTTT.

A few counts support this clonotype. This sequence joins TRBV27 and TRBJ2-7; tentatively, D is TRBD1 (7 bases). The germline V and J ends were trimmed by 6 bases and 0 bases, with 12 bases remaining between them. CDR1 is MNHEY and CDR2 is SMNVEV in the germline V gene (reference sequence). The CDR3 spans 14 residues. CDR3 in amino acids: CASRAGTVSYEQYV. The CDR3 DNA is TGTGCCAGCAGGGCGGGGACAGTCTCCTACGAGCAGTACGTC.

This clonotype was found a few times. This sequence joins TRBV3-1 and TRBJ1-1; D call uncertain. The CDR3 has 14 residues. V gave up 2 bases and J gave up 3 bases, with 10 bases separating them. Per the germline V gene, CDR1 is LGHDT and CDR2 is YNNKEL (reference sequence). The CDR3 loop is CASSQQQHYTEAFF. For the CDR3, the DNA is TGTGCCAGCAGCCAACAACAGCACTACACTGAAGCTTTCTTT.

There are a few counts of this clonotype. The chain couples TRBV4-1 to TRBJ2-7; 8 positions match TRBD1. Germline V CDR1 and CDR2: MGHRA, YSYEKL. V shed 4 bases, J shed 6 bases, and the junction held 5 bases outside the gene matches. CDR3 length equals 13 residues. CDR3 protein: CASSPRTGPEQYF. The CDR3 region has the DNA TGCGCCAGCAGCCCGCGGACAGGGCCCGAGCAGTACTTC.

The CDR3 region has the DNA TGTGCCAGCAGCGGGACAATAAGCACAGATACGCAGTATTTT. The encoded protein is CASSGTISTDTQYF. The genes are TRBV9 and TRBJ2-3; D is possibly TRBD1 (5 bases). V lost 3 bases to trimming and J lost 0 bases, with 8 bases between them. Germline V CDR1 and CDR2: SGDLS, YYNGEE. This CDR3 contains 14 residues.

The chain recombines TRBV20-1 with TRBJ1-2; D gene uncertain. The CDR3 totals 15 residues. V lost 5 bases to trimming and J lost 5 bases, with 21 bases between them. CDR1 and CDR2 (germline): DFQATT, SNEGSKA (reference sequence). The CDR3 nucleotides read TGCAGTGCTCGCCCCTCCAGTCGGGCTGAGTATGGCTACACCTTC. Its translation: CSARPSSRAEYGYTF.

This clonotype was seen only once. The J gene is TRBJ1-1, the V gene TRBV18; maybe TRBD1 (5 bases). Germline loops: CDR1 KGHSH, CDR2 LQKENI. The CDR3 is 15 residues long. V lost 4 bases and J 3 bases, leaving 15 bases between the germline ends. CDR3 protein: CASSHSPGLDTEAFF. CDR3 sequence (DNA): TGTGCCAGCTCACATAGCCCAGGGTTGGACACTGAAGCTTTCTTT. The full variable domain, its missing parts supplied by reference TRBV18 and TRBJ1-1, is NAGVMQNPRHLVRRRGQEARLRCSPMKGHSHVYWYRQLPEEGLKFMVYLQKENIIDESGMPKERFSAEFPKEGPSILRIQQVVRGDSAAYFCASSHSPGLDTEAFFGQGTRLTVV.

The sample holds a few counts of this clonotype. The V and J genes are TRBV6-5 and TRBJ2-7, with TRBD1 as a possible D gene (6 bases). This CDR3 spans 13 amino acids. From germline, CDR1 is MNHEY and CDR2 SVGAGI. The germline V and J ends were trimmed by 4 bases and 5 bases, with 12 bases remaining between them. CDR3 sequence (DNA): TGTGCCAGCAGTTTCGACAGGTTCAACGAGCAGTACGTC. This sequence encodes CASSFDRFNEQYV.

This clonotype was counted many times. The chain has TRBV5-6 and TRBJ2-3, with a possible D match to TRBD2 (5 bases). The CDR3 has 16 amino acids. V lost 4 bases and J 6 bases, leaving 21 bases between the germline ends. Germline CDR1 SGHDT, CDR2 YYEEEE. CDR3 nucleotides: TGTGCCAGCAGCAACGAGCGGCGGGTGAACGGGGATACGCAGTATTTT. Encoded protein: CASSNERRVNGDTQYF.

This clonotype was picked up a small number of times. The J gene is TRBJ2-6, the V gene TRBV20-1, with D perhaps TRBD2 (6 bases). Per the germline V gene, CDR1 is DFQATT and CDR2 is SNEGSKA (reference sequence). V lost 6 bases and J lost 4, with 10 bases in between. The CDR3 has 13 amino acids. CDR3 DNA: TGCAGTGCGGGGGGTCGCGGGGCCAACGTCCTGACTTTC. Translated: CSAGGRGANVLTF.

This clonotype showed up just a few times. The V gene is TRBV20-1, the J gene TRBJ1-1; the D gene is possibly TRBD1 (5 bases). Looked up from germline, CDR1 is DFQATT and CDR2 is SNEGSKA (reference sequence). With 4 bases removed from V and 3 bases from J, the gap between germline ends came to 12 bases. The CDR3 contains 13 residues. CDR3 nucleotides: TGCAGTGCTAAAGACAGCGCCTACACTGAAGCTTTCTTT. Its translation is CSAKDSAYTEAFF.

This sequence joins TRBV6-1 and TRBJ1-1, with 7 bases that match TRBD1. This CDR3 comprises 13 residues. With V trimmed by 1 base and J by 10 bases, 6 bases remained unmatched. Germline CDR1 is MNHNS and CDR2 is SASEGT. CDR3 sequence reads: CASSEGQGVLAFF. CDR3 bases: TGTGCCAGCAGTGAAGGACAGGGAGTTTTAGCTTTCTTT.

This clonotype has just a few counts. This chain joins TRBV7-2 and TRBJ1-6; D remains unclear. This CDR3 is built from 14 residues. Germline assignment: CDR1 SGHTA and CDR2 FQGNSA. Trimming cost V 3 bases and J 7 bases, with 10 bases left between them. CDR3 protein: CASSFRYANSPLHF. The CDR3 DNA sequence: TGTGCCAGCAGCTTTCGATATGCCAATTCACCCCTCCACTTT.

CDR3 loop: CSVDLSQSNYGYTF. The CDR3, as DNA: TGCAGCGTTGACCTTTCCCAGAGTAACTATGGCTACACCTTC. The V and J genes are TRBV29-1 and TRBJ1-2; D not certain. CDR3 length: 14 residues. V lost 3 bases and J lost 1, with 12 bases in between. Germline CDR1 and CDR2: SQVTM and ANQGSEA.

This clonotype turned up a few times. Here the CDR3 reads CSVVGIHGELFF. CDR3 nucleotides: TGCAGCGTTGTCGGAATTCACGGGGAGCTGTTTTTT. V usage is TRBV29-1 and J usage is TRBJ2-2; D not certain. The V end lost 4 bases, the J end lost 7 bases, and 10 bases lay between the germline ends. The CDR3 extends over 12 amino acids. In germline, CDR1 is SQVTM, CDR2 ANQGSEA.

This clonotype was picked up many times. The chain is built from TRBV20-1 and TRBJ2-3; D unresolved. Germline V gene data show CDR1 as DFQATT and CDR2 as SNEGSKA (reference sequence). V shed 5 bases and J shed 6 bases, with 9 bases lying between them. This CDR3 has 11 residues. CDR3 residues: CSADERDTQYF. CDR3 in DNA: TGCAGTGCTGATGAACGGGATACGCAGTATTTT.

In its sample, this clonotype was seen many times. V is TRBV7-9 and J is TRBJ2-7, with D perhaps assigned TRBD1 or TRBD2 (5 bases each). CDR1 SEHNR and CDR2 FQNEAQ come from the germline V gene (reference sequence). The CDR3 covers 15 residues. V dropped 5 bases and J dropped 2 bases, with 16 bases sitting between them. Written as DNA, the CDR3 is TGTGCCAGCAGCAGATCGGCCGGGACCCCCTACGAGCAGTACTTC. Its protein is CASSRSAGTPYEQYF.

The chain couples TRBV2 to TRBJ2-1, with a weak D call TRBD1 (6 bases). The ends were cut back, 7 bases at V and 12 bases at J, with 10 bases in the middle. Germline V CDR1 and CDR2: SNHLY, FYNNEI. The CDR3 extends over 10 amino acids. For the CDR3, the DNA is TGTGCCAGCACAGGGGTTGGGCAGTTCTTC. Translated, it gives CASTGVGQFF.

With regard to this clonotype: A much larger clone differs from this one at a single base, so this may be a read error. The rearrangement links TRBV15 to TRBJ1-1; 8 bases match TRBD1. The CDR3 length is 16 residues. Germline V lookup: CDR1 LNHNV, CDR2 YYDKDF (reference sequence). The CDR3 here is CATSTLRGRGSTEALF. The CDR3 bases are TGTGCCACCAGCACCCTCAGGGGGCGCGGGAGCACTGAAGCTTTATTT.

V gene TRBV5-4 combines with J gene TRBJ2-2; the D gene is possibly TRBD2 (7 bases). The V end was cut by 4 bases, the J end by 6 bases, with 16 bases between. CDR1 is SGHNT, CDR2 YYREEE, per germline (reference sequence). CDR3 size: 15 residues. The CDR3 bases are TGTGCCAGCAGCGGAGGGGGGGGCTTTCCCGGGGAGCTGTTTTTT. Amino acids: CASSGGGGFPGELFF.

This clonotype was detected many times. The gene calls are TRBV5-1 and TRBJ1-2, with a tentative D call TRBD1 (5 bases). Trimming removed 4 bases at V and 2 bases at J, with 9 bases between. From germline, CDR1 is SGHRS and CDR2 YFSETQ. The CDR3 is 13 amino acids. In nucleotides, the CDR3 is TGCGCCAGCAGCACGGACACGAACTATGGCTACACCTTC. Translated: CASSTDTNYGYTF.

The chain combines TRBV6-5 with TRBJ2-7; D is possibly TRBD1 (5 bases). V lost 0 bases and J lost 7, with 16 bases in between. The germline gives CDR1 MNHEY, CDR2 SVGAGI. The CDR3 has 15 residues. The CDR3 region has the DNA TGTGCCAGCAGTTACTCGCGGCAGGGCCTTAGGGAGCAGTACTTC. Its translation: CASSYSRQGLREQYF.

This clonotype was counted a few times. The chain has TRBV5-1 and TRBJ1-3; weak D call: TRBD1 (5 bases). The CDR3 spans 16 residues. CDR1 and CDR2 (germline): SGHRS, YFSETQ. The V end lost 0 bases, the J end lost 4 bases, and 14 bases lay between the germline ends. Written as DNA, the CDR3 is TGCGCCAGCAGCTTGGCCGGGGCAACATGGGGAAACACCATATATTTT. As protein: CASSLAGATWGNTIYF.